Below, 28 T cell receptor beta chains from the same sample are listed, as sequenced in a study of preoperative IRX-2 immunotherapy in early breast cancer. Sequenced by immunoSEQ multiplex PCR; TCRdb stores in-frame clones only, minus some. Of 7,000 to 9,500 clones listed, 80% are singletons. The sample's treatment: preoperative locoregional IRX-2 cytokine immunotherapy. The source was tumor tissue, collected after IRX-2 immunotherapy. The receptors stem from a human donor with breast cancer.

J is TRBJ1-6 and V is TRBV6-8, with TRBD1 matching over 7 bases. The germline V gene has CDR1 MNHGY and CDR2 SAAAGT. The CDR3 runs 16 residues. J gave up 7 bases and V 5 bases, and 11 bases lay outside the gene matches. CDR3 residues: CASSDLRTGLNSPLHF. CDR3 DNA sequence: TGTGCCAGCAGTGACCTTAGGACAGGACTCAATTCACCCCTCCACTTT.

The genes are TRBV11-3 and TRBJ1-2; D unresolved. The V end was cut by 2 bases, the J end by 3 bases, with 10 bases between. The CDR3 sequence is 14 residues long. CDR1 is SGHNT and CDR2 is YENEEA in the germline V gene. The CDR3 here is CASSLIQVDYGYTF. The CDR3 DNA is TGTGCCAGCAGCTTAATCCAGGTAGACTATGGCTACACCTTC. The complete variable domain, with remaining parts taken from reference TRBV11-3 and TRBJ1-2, reads EAGVVQSPRYKIIEKKQPVAFWCNPISGHNTLYWYLQNLGQGPELLIRYENEEAVDDSQLPKDRFSAERLKGVDSTLKIQPAELGDSAVYLCASSLIQVDYGYTFGSGTRLTVV.

The chain uses TRBV28 and TRBJ2-7; 7 nucleotides align to TRBD2. The germline gives CDR1 MDHEN, CDR2 SYDVKM. The CDR3 has 13 amino acids. After removal of 8 bases from V and 7 bases from J, the junction contained 11 bases not matched to a gene. CDR3 residues: CASAGTTWGEQYF. The DNA of the CDR3 is TGTGCCAGCGCCGGGACTACTTGGGGGGAGCAGTACTTC.

The V call is TRBV28, the J call TRBJ2-3; 10 nucleotides agree with TRBD2. CDR1 is MDHEN, CDR2 SYDVKM, per germline. The J segment lost 5 bases and the V segment lost 6 bases, leaving 2 bases of the junction unmatched. The CDR3 contains 13 residues. The CDR3 DNA reads TGTGCCAGCAGAAGCGGGGGGGTAGATACGCAGTATTTT. This translates into CASRSGGVDTQYF.

This rearrangement joins TRBV11-3 to TRBJ2-4, with D possibly TRBD2 on 6 matching bases. CDR1 is SGHNT and CDR2 is YENEEA in the germline V gene. V lost 3 bases and J lost 0, with 15 bases in between. This CDR3 has 17 residues. CDR3 loop: CASSFGVGTLAKNIQYF. CDR3 sequence (DNA): TGTGCCAGCAGCTTCGGGGTGGGGACTCTAGCCAAAAACATTCAGTACTTC.

The table lists this clone with a few counts. The rearrangement uses TRBV30 and TRBJ1-3; tentatively, D is TRBD1 (6 bases). CDR1 is GTSNPN and CDR2 is SVGIG in the germline V gene (reference sequence). The CDR3 is made up of 14 amino acids. V lost 7 bases to trimming and J lost 3 bases, with 16 bases between them. DNA of the CDR3: TGTGCCTTGTCGCGGGGGCAGGGTGGAAACACCATATATTTT. It is translated as CALSRGQGGNTIYF. The variable domain in full, completed from reference TRBV30 and TRBJ1-3, reads SQTIHQWPATLVQPVGSPLSLECTVEGTSNPNLYWYRQAAGRGLQLLFYSVGIGQISSEVPQNLSASRPQDRQFILSSKKLLLSDSGFYLCALSRGQGGNTIYFGEGSWLTVV.

As DNA, the CDR3 is TGTGCCAGCAGACACGAACAGGGAGTCATCGGGGAGCTGTTTTTT. Residues: CASRHEQGVIGELFF. The rearrangement joins TRBV6-8 to TRBJ2-2, with D perhaps matching TRBD1 (6 bases). CDR3 length: 15 amino acids. From germline, CDR1 is MNHGY and CDR2 SAAAGT. Deletions cut 6 bases from V and 7 bases from J, with 18 bases between.

In this sample, this clone is medium-sized (0.01 to 0.1%). The chain carries TRBV14 and TRBJ1-4; D remains unclear. Deletions cut 1 base from V and 1 base from J, with 1 base between. The length of the CDR3 is 13 residues. CDR1 is SGHDN and CDR2 is FVKESK in the germline V gene. This CDR3 reads CASSQVTNEKLFF. CDR3 nucleotide sequence: TGTGCCAGCAGCCAAGTAACTAATGAAAAACTGTTTTTT.

The chain links TRBV18 to TRBJ2-7; D possibly corresponds to TRBD2 (6 bases). The V and J ends lost 0 bases and 4 bases respectively, with 10 bases between them. Per the germline V gene, CDR1 is KGHSH and CDR2 is LQKENI. This CDR3 contains 14 residues. CDR3 region: CASSPPSGRYEQYF. The CDR3 DNA follows: TGTGCCAGCTCACCACCGTCAGGGAGGTACGAGCAGTACTTC.

The rearrangement uses TRBV29-1 and TRBJ1-5, with D possibly TRBD1 on 6 matching bases. Germline V lookup: CDR1 SQVTM, CDR2 ANQGSEA. CDR3 length: 13 amino acids. Trimming left V 2 bases short and J 3 bases short, with 8 bases between. CDR3 sequence (DNA): TGCAGCGTTGAACAGGGGACCAATCAGCCCCAGCATTTT. This translates into CSVEQGTNQPQHF.

This chain joins TRBV9 and TRBJ1-4; the match to TRBD1 covers 7 bases. The germline V gene has CDR1 SGDLS and CDR2 YYNGEE. V lost 6 bases, J lost 4 bases, and 6 bases stayed unmatched. The CDR3 loop spans 14 amino acids. The CDR3 sequence is CASTTDRVNEKLFF. In DNA form, the CDR3 reads TGTGCCAGCACCACAGACAGGGTTAATGAAAAACTGTTTTTT.

The chain combines TRBV6-8 with TRBJ2-3; D assignment may be TRBD1 or TRBD2 (5 bases each). V was cut by 7 bases and J by 1 base, with 9 bases left in between. Per germline, CDR1 MNHGY and CDR2 SAAAGT. The CDR3 has 13 residues. CDR3 DNA: TGTGCCAGCACCCGGGGCCGCACAGATACGCAGTATTTT. It encodes CASTRGRTDTQYF.

The V gene is TRBV5-1, the J gene TRBJ2-1; 9 nucleotides agree with TRBD1. Trimming at V came to 3 bases and at J to 8 bases, leaving 15 bases not matched to a gene. Germline CDR1 reads SGHRS; CDR2 reads YFSETQ. The CDR3 extends over 17 amino acids. CDR3 loop: CASSSLPGTGSFDEQFF. CDR3 DNA: TGCGCCAGCAGCTCACTCCCCGGGACAGGGTCATTCGATGAGCAGTTCTTC.

The V call is TRBV6-7, the J call TRBJ1-5; 12 bases align to TRBD1. TRBV6-7 is identified as an open reading frame with a role that is uncertain. This CDR3 comprises 19 residues. J was trimmed by 4 bases and V by 1 base; bases with no gene match: 11. CDR3: CASSYYAGQGALSNQPQHF. CDR3 DNA: TGTGCCAGCAGTTACTACGCGGGACAGGGGGCGCTTAGTAATCAGCCCCAGCATTTT.

The chain joins TRBV5-1 to TRBJ2-2, with D perhaps given as TRBD1 or TRBD2 (5 bases each). Germline V lookup: CDR1 SGHRS, CDR2 YFSETQ. The CDR3 has 16 residues. V lost 0 bases to trimming and J lost 7 bases, with 16 bases between them. The CDR3 DNA is TGCGCCAGCAGCTTGGCCGGGACGTTTGGGGACGGGGAGCTGTTTTTT. Its translation: CASSLAGTFGDGELFF.

The rearrangement uses TRBV7-1 and TRBJ2-5; D is uncertain. TRBV7-1 is noted as an ORF with a role that remains uncertain. The CDR3 is made up of 15 amino acids. Trimming left V 4 bases short and J 5 bases short, with 17 bases between. The CDR3 region has the DNA TGTGCCAGCAGCTTTGCCATCAAGGGTACGGAGACCCAGTACTTC. This codes for CASSFAIKGTETQYF.

The chain couples TRBV6-8 to TRBJ2-7, with TRBD1 identical over 8 bases. Looked up from germline, CDR1 is MNHGY and CDR2 is SAAAGT. V shed 6 bases, J shed 2 bases, and the junction held 12 bases outside the gene matches. This CDR3 contains 16 residues. For the CDR3, the DNA is TGTGCCAGCAGACTACTCCCGGGACAGGCCACCTACGAGCAGTACTTC. Amino acids: CASRLLPGQATYEQYF.

The CDR3 DNA follows: TGTGCCAGCTCACCACCCGAGCGGGGTGGGGATACGCAGTATTTT. It specifies CASSPPERGGDTQYF. The chain employs TRBV18 and TRBJ2-3; 7 bases fit TRBD2. CDR3 length: 15 amino acids. The V gene end was trimmed by 0 bases and the J gene end by 6 bases; junction bases not matched to a gene: 6. The germline gives CDR1 KGHSH, CDR2 LQKENI. Full variable domain (rest looked up from reference TRBV18 and TRBJ2-3): NAGVMQNPRHLVRRRGQEARLRCSPMKGHSHVYWYRQLPEEGLKFMVYLQKENIIDESGMPKERFSAEFPKEGPSILRIQQVVRGDSAAYFCASSPPERGGDTQYFGPGTRLTVL.

The chain joins TRBV11-3 to TRBJ2-3; 12 bases fit TRBD1. The CDR3 sequence is 17 residues long. Germline V gene lookup returns CDR1 SGHNT and CDR2 YENEEA. The V gene end was trimmed by 5 bases and the J gene end by 4 bases; junction bases not matched to a gene: 10. Here the CDR3 reads CASSLGGTGGRADTQYF. The CDR3 nucleotides read TGTGCCAGCAGCCTAGGCGGGACAGGGGGCAGAGCAGATACGCAGTATTTT.

CDR3 bases: TGTGCCAGCAGTGACGGGGATTACTCTGGAAACACCATATATTTT. Translating it yields CASSDGDYSGNTIYF. J is TRBJ1-3 and V is TRBV9, with no clear D. Trimming shortened V by 5 bases and J by 0 bases, and 12 bases separated the two germline ends. Germline-derived CDR1 and CDR2 are SGDLS and YYNGEE. This CDR3 spans 15 amino acids.

By share of the sample, this clone is large. DNA for the CDR3: TGTGCCACCAGCAGAGAAGGTTCGGGGATGGGTGAGCAGTTCTTC. This sequence encodes CATSREGSGMGEQFF. V and J are TRBV15 and TRBJ2-1; D might be TRBD2 (5 bases). Germline values: CDR1 LNHNV, CDR2 YYDKDF (reference sequence). The CDR3 consists of 15 residues. V was pared by 0 bases and J by 9 bases, with 15 bases between.

The chain couples TRBV12-1 to TRBJ2-3; the table assigns TRBD2, which was not confirmed against the DNA. TRBV12-1 is classified as a pseudogene. This CDR3 spans 20 amino acids. The CDR3 here is CASSFRPSGGVFNCTDTQYF. The CDR3 nucleotides read TGTGCCAGCAGCTTTCGGCCTAGCGGGGGGGTCTTTAATTGCACAGATACGCAGTATTTT.

This chain uses TRBV5-1 with TRBJ1-6; the match to TRBD1 covers 7 bases. V dropped 4 bases and J dropped 0; count of bases not matched to a gene: 4. The CDR3 sequence is 16 residues long. The germline CDR1 and CDR2 sequences are SGHRS and YFSETQ. In DNA, the CDR3 is TGCGCCAGCAGCCAACAGGGGTCCTCCTATAATTCACCCCTCCACTTT. It is translated as CASSQQGSSYNSPLHF.

V gene TRBV28 combines with J gene TRBJ1-5; 10 bases are a match to TRBD1. With V trimmed by 5 bases and J by 6 bases, 7 bases remained unmatched. This CDR3 comprises 15 residues. CDR1 and CDR2 from the germline V gene are MDHEN and SYDVKM. Written as DNA, the CDR3 is TGTGCCAGCAGTGAGGACAGGGGGGGAACTCAGCCCCAGCATTTT. This codes for CASSEDRGGTQPQHF. The full variable domain, with the rest looked up from reference TRBV28 and TRBJ1-5, is DVKVTQSSRYLVKRTGEKVFLECVQDMDHENMFWYRQDPGLGLRLIYFSYDVKMKEKGDIPEGYSVSREKKERFSLILESASTNQTSMYLCASSEDRGGTQPQHFGDGTRLSIL.

The gene calls are TRBV14 and TRBJ2-7, with a tentative D call TRBD2 (6 bases). V was clipped by 1 base and J by 0 bases, with 13 bases between them. The CDR3 covers 16 residues. Germline assignment: CDR1 SGHDN and CDR2 FVKESK. CDR3 in amino acids: CASSQGWGRSSYEQYF. The CDR3 DNA sequence: TGTGCCAGCAGCCAAGGGTGGGGGAGGTCCTCCTACGAGCAGTACTTC.

This chain connects TRBV28 to TRBJ1-4, with TRBD1 as a possible D gene (6 bases). The V gene lost 6 bases and the J gene lost 3 bases, with 17 bases spanning the gap. Germline V CDR1 and CDR2: MDHEN, SYDVKM. The CDR3 runs to 16 residues. The CDR3 DNA is TGTGCCAGCAGCGGCATAGGGGCAGGGGCTAATGAAAAACTGTTTTTT. Its translation: CASSGIGAGANEKLFF.

The chain joins TRBV30 to TRBJ2-2; 7 nucleotides agree with TRBD1. The CDR3 sequence is 14 residues long. The V gene end was trimmed by 6 bases and the J gene end by 6 bases; junction bases not matched to a gene: 10. Germline V lookup: CDR1 GTSNPN, CDR2 SVGIG (reference sequence). The CDR3 DNA follows: TGTGCCTGTTCGAAAGGGGGCGTCCCCGGGGAGCTGTTTTTT. This gives the protein CACSKGGVPGELFF.

This clone has just a few counts. The chain couples TRBV28 to TRBJ2-7; possibly TRBD2 for D (5 bases). The V end was cut by 4 bases, the J end by 6 bases, with 25 bases between. The CDR3 contains 17 residues. The germline V gene encodes CDR1 MDHEN and CDR2 SYDVKM. CDR3 sequence: CASSSLGKGKGGGEQYF. Written as DNA, the CDR3 is TGTGCCAGCAGTTCCCTTGGAAAGGGAAAAGGTGGAGGCGAGCAGTACTTC. The full variable domain, in which reference TRBV28 and TRBJ2-7 provide the parts outside the CDR3, is DVKVTQSSRYLVKRTGEKVFLECVQDMDHENMFWYRQDPGLGLRLIYFSYDVKMKEKGDIPEGYSVSREKKERFSLILESASTNQTSMYLCASSSLGKGKGGGEQYFGPGTRLTVT.